This note documents a single T cell receptor (beta chain) sequence. Antigen specificity is unknown. This sample was taken from a study of vaccination and CD4 T cells after COVID-19. Study background: Samples were taken after vaccination, a median of around 67 days after dose two, with a range of 14 to 241.

Looked up from germline, CDR1 is MNHEY and CDR2 is SVGAGI. This CDR3 is built from 17 residues. V was pared by 0 bases and J by 6 bases, with 18 bases between. Sample treatment: 10-day PBMC culture with coronavirus spike peptide pools or control peptides (ViraFEST assay). The Oncomine TCR Beta short-read assay sequenced DNA from cultured CD4+ T cells. Using its own MiXCR run on the PCR reads, TCRdb lists one record per CDR3 protein. The sample includes roughly 15,000 distinct CDR3 sequences, over 25% of them seen just once. The clonotype comes from a human donor with COVID-19. This sequence joins TRBV6-5 and TRBJ2-1; D unclear. Specimen: cultured CD4+ T cells from blood. The CDR3 loop reads CASSYSLSATRGNEQFF. For the CDR3, the DNA is TGTGCCAGCAGTTACTCGTTGTCGGCGACCCGCGGCAATGAGCAGTTCTTC.